This T cell receptor beta chain was recorded in a study of post-analysis software for immune sequencing data. Across the whole study: Relapsing-remitting, secondary progressive and progressive-relapsing courses of multiple sclerosis were included. The study, taken as a whole, reports: Normalized Chao1 diversity was significantly lower in multiple sclerosis patients than in controls. In patients, TRBV5-6, TRBV5-1 and TRBV20-1 belonged to five or six TRBV segments found more frequently than in controls.

There are a few counts of this clonotype. The antigen is undetermined. Carried by the TCR beta cDNA libraries were unique molecular identifiers. TCRdb itself ran the PCR reads through MiXCR, one entry per CDR3 protein. The sample includes roughly 650,000 distinct CDR3 sequences, 59% of them seen just once. V lost 4 bases and J 6 bases, leaving 13 bases between the germline ends. The CDR3 contains 13 residues. Germline assignment: CDR1 MDHEN and CDR2 SYDVKM. The receptor was isolated from a girl aged 2 to 10 with multiple sclerosis. The genes are TRBV28 and TRBJ2-7, with D possibly TRBD2 on 5 matching bases. The sequencing sample was made of blood. Here the CDR3 DNA reads TGTGCCAGCAGTTCTAGCCCGGCGGTCGAGCAGTACTTC. Translation gives CASSSSPAVEQYF.